A selection of T cell receptor beta chains follows, all from one sample in a study of OX40 agonist ivuxolimab in advanced cancers. Repertoires were generated with immunoSEQ multiplex PCR, while TCRdb's copy carries only in-frame clones and drops some. Among roughly 70,000 clones, almost 90% were seen once, and the ten largest hold about 2.2%. Source: CD4+ or CD8+ T cells sorted from blood, taken in a trial of the OX40 agonist ivuxolimab. All receptors derive from an adult with an advanced solid tumor such as melanoma, head and neck, liver or kidney cancer. CDR3s include the opening cysteine and the closing phenylalanine or tryptophan. Fields, in order: D gene, clone size, J gene, V gene, CDR3 DNA, CDR3 protein. D genes are given only for firm matches. Size is omitted from some rows. Given values are once, few, many or a class for expanded clones.

>-|-|TRBJ1-5|TRBV4-1
TGCGCCAGCAGCCAAGATTTACGCAATCAGCCCCAGCATTTT
CASSQDLRNQPQHF
>-|-|TRBJ2-1|TRBV28
TGTGCCAGCAGCCCGCCCGCAGGAGAATACAATGAGCAGTTCTTC
CASSPPAGEYNEQFF
>-|-|TRBJ1-3|TRBV5-6
TGTGCCAGCAGCTCCATTGGCACTGGAAACACCATATATTTT
CASSSIGTGNTIYF
>-|-|TRBJ2-2|TRBV30
TGTGCCTGGAGTCCTGGGACTACCGGGGAGCTGTTTTTT
CAWSPGTTGELFF
>-|-|TRBJ2-2|TRBV7-2
TGTGCCAGCAGCCTCACCGGGACAAGCACCGGGGAGCTGTTTTTT
CASSLTGTSTGELFF
>-|-|TRBJ2-7|TRBV19
TGTGCCAGTAGGGGAAAGCTCTACGAGCAGTACTTC
CASRGKLYEQYF
>-|-|TRBJ1-2|TRBV11-2
TGTGCCAGCAGCCCTGGGACCATTTATAACTATGGCTACACCTTC
CASSPGTIYNYGYTF
>-|-|TRBJ1-1|TRBV11-2
TGTGCCAGCAGCTTACGGGCGGAGAACACTGAAGCTTTCTTT
CASSLRAENTEAFF
>TRBD1|-|TRBJ1-1|TRBV5-1
TGCGCCAGCAGCTTACAGGGGGTGGGCACTGAAGCTTTCTTT
CASSLQGVGTEAFF
>TRBD2|few|TRBJ2-1|TRBV6-1
TGTGCCAGCAGTTTGACTAGCGGGGCCTACAATGAGCAGTTCTTC
CASSLTSGAYNEQFF
>TRBD1|-|TRBJ1-2|TRBV10-3
TGTGCCATCGGCGCAGGGGGGGTCTCTAACTATGGCTACACCTTC
CAIGAGGVSNYGYTF
>TRBD2|once|TRBJ2-3|TRBV19
TGTGCCAGTAGTATGCGGGGGATTGGGGATACGCAGTATTTT
CASSMRGIGDTQYF
>-|-|TRBJ2-1|TRBV19
TGTGCCAGTAGCCCGGACGGTTACAATGAGCAGTTCTTC
CASSPDGYNEQFF
>TRBD2|-|TRBJ2-7|TRBV18
TGTGCCAGCTCATCGGGGGGTTCAGGGCTCGAGCAGTACTTC
CASSSGGSGLEQYF
>TRBD1|-|TRBJ1-4|TRBV15
TGTGCCACCAGCAGTAGACAGGGAGGAGAAAAACTGTTTTTT
CATSSRQGGEKLFF
>TRBD1|-|TRBJ2-7|TRBV2
TGTGCCAGCAGTGAAGACCTGGGACAGGGGTTCGAGCAGTACTTC
CASSEDLGQGFEQYF
>-|-|TRBJ2-7|TRBV5-1
TGCGCCAGCAGCTTAGGTAGGGGGGGCCATTCCGAGCAGTACTTC
CASSLGRGGHSEQYF
>-|-|TRBJ2-7|TRBV5-1
TGCGCCAGCAGCCCACAGACTAGCTCCTACGAGCAGTACTTC
CASSPQTSSYEQYF
>-|-|TRBJ1-1|TRBV5-1
TGCGCCAGCGGTTGGGGGCCCACGAACACTGAAGCTTTCTTT
CASGWGPTNTEAFF
>TRBD1|once|TRBJ2-3|TRBV7-9
TGTGCCAGCAGCTTCAGGACAGGGGGCGCAGATACGCAGTATTTT
CASSFRTGGADTQYF
>TRBD1|-|TRBJ2-2|TRBV11-2
TGTGCCAGCAGCTCCCCCCCCGGGACAGGGGGCACCGGGGAGCTGTTTTTT
CASSSPPGTGGTGELFF
>TRBD1|-|TRBJ1-1|TRBV18
TGTGCCAGCTCACTCAACAGGGGAGAAGCTGAAGCTTTCTTT
CASSLNRGEAEAFF
>TRBD2|-|TRBJ2-5|TRBV11-2
TGTGCCAGCAGCTTTAGCGGGGGGGCCTTGGAGACCCAGTACTTC
CASSFSGGALETQYF
>-|-|TRBJ1-1|TRBV6-1
TGTGCCAGCAGTGAAGATCGGGGCACTGAAGCTTTCTTT
CASSEDRGTEAFF
>-|-|TRBJ2-7|TRBV10-3
TGTGCCATCGGAAAGGACGGCCCCCACGAGCAGTACTTC
CAIGKDGPHEQYF
>TRBD1|-|TRBJ1-4|TRBV4-3
TGCGCCAGCAGCCTGTCGACAGGGGTGGGTGAAAAACTGTTTTTT
CASSLSTGVGEKLFF
>-|-|TRBJ2-5|TRBV5-4
TGTGCCAGCAGCTTGGACCGGCAAGAGACCCAGTACTTC
CASSLDRQETQYF
>-|-|TRBJ2-5|TRBV29-1
TGCAGCGTTGAACGCCTGGGGGCGACCCAGTACTTC
CSVERLGATQYF
>-|-|TRBJ2-3|TRBV2
TGTGCCAGCGATGGGGAGACAGATACGCAGTATTTT
CASDGETDTQYF
>-|-|TRBJ2-3|TRBV27
TGTGCCAGCAGTTTATCGGAATCAGATACGCAGTATTTT
CASSLSESDTQYF
>-|-|TRBJ1-1|TRBV4-2
TGTGCCAGCAGCCCTCAACTAGGAGACACTGAAGCTTTCTTT
CASSPQLGDTEAFF
>-|-|TRBJ1-5|TRBV23-1
TGCGCCAGCAGTCAACCGCAGACAGGCGATAGCAATCAGCCCCAGCATTTT
CASSQPQTGDSNQPQHF
>TRBD2|few|TRBJ2-3|TRBV11-3
TGTGCCACCGGAGCGGGGGGCGGGGATACAAATACGCAGTATTTT
CATGAGGGDTNTQYF
>-|-|TRBJ1-1|TRBV20-1
TGCAGTGCTAGGGACACTGAAGCTTTCTTT
CSARDTEAFF
>TRBD1|-|TRBJ1-3|TRBV28
TGTGCCAGCAGTAGGACAGGGTATGCTGGTGGAAACACCATATATTTT
CASSRTGYAGGNTIYF
>-|-|TRBJ1-2|TRBV5-4
TGTGCCAGCAGCCTGGATGGGGCATACTATGGCTACACCTTC
CASSLDGAYYGYTF
>TRBD1|few|TRBJ1-2|TRBV5-4
TGTGCCAGCAGCTCCTCCGGGACAGGGGCGGGCGGCTACACCTTC
CASSSSGTGAGGYTF
>-|-|TRBJ1-3|TRBV5-1
TGCGCCAGCAGCTTGGGCTCTGGAAACACCATATATTTT
CASSLGSGNTIYF
>-|-|TRBJ1-2|TRBV18
TGTGCCAGCTCGGCAGGATCATATGGCTACACCTTC
CASSAGSYGYTF
>-|-|TRBJ2-7|TRBV5-4
TGTGCCAGCAGCTTGGGGGGCGGGAACCACTACGAGCAGTACTTC
CASSLGGGNHYEQYF
>-|-|TRBJ2-7|TRBV2
TGTGCCAGCAGTGCCGTGAGGGAAGAGCAGTACTTC
CASSAVREEQYF
>-|once|TRBJ1-3|TRBV18
TGTGCCAGCTCACGGTTCCCAGGACCTGGAAACACCATATATTTT
CASSRFPGPGNTIYF
>-|few|TRBJ1-5|TRBV6-1
TGTGCCAGCAGTGCATCCCTCGGTAATCAGCCCCAGCATTTT
CASSASLGNQPQHF
>-|once|TRBJ2-3|TRBV28
TGTGCCAGCACTCCAGGGGGGGGCATGAATACGCAGTATTTT
CASTPGGGMNTQYF
>TRBD1|-|TRBJ1-3|TRBV29-1
TGCAGCGTTGCCCGGGACAGCTCTGGAAACACCATATATTTT
CSVARDSSGNTIYF
>-|-|TRBJ2-7|TRBV5-1
TGCGCCAGCAGCAGGGACACCGCGGGCGAGCAGTACTTC
CASSRDTAGEQYF
>TRBD1|-|TRBJ1-5|TRBV6-1
TGTGCCTGCACCCCCGGGACAGTTATAGCAGGGCCCCAGCATTTT
CACTPGTVIAGPQHF
>TRBD2|-|TRBJ2-3|TRBV5-5
TGTGCCAGCAGACTTAGACCGGGGACTAGCGGGAGGGCCACAGATACGCAGTATTTT
CASRLRPGTSGRATDTQYF
>TRBD1|-|TRBJ2-7|TRBV18
TGTGCCAGCTCACCAGGGACAGCCTACGAGCAGTACTTC
CASSPGTAYEQYF
>TRBD2|-|TRBJ2-3|TRBV29-1
TGCAGCGTTGGCCTGGGGGGGGATACGCAGTATTTT
CSVGLGGDTQYF
>-|-|TRBJ1-5|TRBV21-1
TGTGCCAGCAGCAACCGGTTTGGGGTCCTCTTTAGCAATCAGCCCCAGCATTTT
CASSNRFGVLFSNQPQHF
>-|-|TRBJ1-3|TRBV7-2
TGTGCCAGCAGCTTAGTCGGCTTCTCTGGAAACACCATATATTTT
CASSLVGFSGNTIYF
>TRBD1|-|TRBJ2-5|TRBV4-2
TGTGCCAGCAGCCACGGACAGGGACAAGAGACCCAGTACTTC
CASSHGQGQETQYF
>-|-|TRBJ1-5|TRBV6-1
TGTGCCAGCAGTGTAGACAATCAGCCCCAGCATTTT
CASSVDNQPQHF